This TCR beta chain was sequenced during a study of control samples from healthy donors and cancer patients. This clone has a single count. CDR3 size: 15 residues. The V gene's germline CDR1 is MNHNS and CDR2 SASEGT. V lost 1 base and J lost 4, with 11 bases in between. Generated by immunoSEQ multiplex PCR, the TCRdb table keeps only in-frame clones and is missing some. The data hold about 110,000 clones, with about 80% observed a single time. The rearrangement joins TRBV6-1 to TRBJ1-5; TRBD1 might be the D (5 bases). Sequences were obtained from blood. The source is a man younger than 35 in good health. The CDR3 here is CASSEGQTANQPQHF. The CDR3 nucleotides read TGTGCCAGCAGTGAAGGACAGACAGCGAATCAGCCCCAGCATTTT.